The source of this T cell receptor beta chain is a study of T cells after yellow fever vaccination. Study summary: The SMART-Seq v4 Ultra Low Input method served to prepare the low-cell-number fractions. Study conclusions and caveats: Clones that expanded after primary vaccination mostly reappeared after the booster (96% CD4, about 91% CD8). Researchers noted that a small share of clonotypes showed up in both CD4 and CD8 compartments.

Universal primer sites and UMIs were introduced during 5'RACE template-switching synthesis of TCR cDNA. TCRdb reprocessed the 5' RACE reads with MiXCR, giving one entry per CDR3 protein. Among 500,000 to 650,000 distinct CDR3 sequences listed, less than 20% were seen once. CDR3 length equals 16 residues. CDR1 is SGHTA and CDR2 is FQGNSA in the germline V gene. Trimming took 3 bases from V and 0 from J, leaving 11 bases between them. Of note for this clonotype: The antigen remains undetermined.

The TCR comes from a man between 18 and 35 years old who received the YFV17D yellow fever vaccine. The V call is TRBV7-2, the J call TRBJ2-2; TRBD1 is a possible D gene (5 bases). The specimen comprised PBMCs, sampled around 5 days after the first yellow fever vaccination. CDR3 coding DNA: TGTGCCAGCAGCTTTGAGCAGGGCCCGAACACCGGGGAGCTGTTTTTT. Translation: CASSFEQGPNTGELFF.